This T cell receptor beta chain originates from a study of somatic mutations in cytotoxic T cells in rheumatoid arthritis. The overall study: Flow-sorting brought some V beta antibody-stained T-cell populations to nearly 100% purity, V beta1+ cells sequenced for TCRB among them.

Study-wide results and limits: Statistically, CD8+ T-cell clonality was not significantly distinct between individuals with rheumatoid arthritis and age-matched healthy controls. Antigen specificity of the expanded CD8+ clones was not determined. Within 8 of 65 patients, the single biggest CD8+ clone made up more than 20% of CD8+ cells.

The germline V gene has CDR1 SEHNR and CDR2 FQNEAQ (reference sequence). Germline trimming cut 3 bases from V and 6 bases from J; bases unmatched to any gene: 2. The CDR3 covers 13 residues. Produced via immunoSEQ multiplex PCR; TCRdb's table is partial and in-frame only. Seen here are approximately 14,000 clones, about 77% observed once, and the top ten hold more than 13%. The sample holds a few counts of this clone. Its antigen is as yet unknown. The source is an adult with rheumatoid arthritis. The sequenced material came from CD8+ T cells sorted from blood. This chain joins TRBV7-9 and TRBJ2-3; 8 positions agree with TRBD2. Here the CDR3 DNA reads TGTGCCAGCAGCTTCGGGAGGGCGGATACGCAGTATTTT. This codes for CASSFGRADTQYF.